This TCR beta chain was retrieved from a study of blood T cell repertoires in COVID-19. Study in general: Specimens from acute and convalescent COVID-19 originated in the United States, Italy and Spain.

The V end was cut by 4 bases, the J end by 6 bases, with 17 bases between. The CDR3 is 14 residues long. Germline CDR1 reads SGHRS; CDR2 reads YFSETQ. In the original processing: Amplification with reference gene primers provided the estimates of nucleated cell counts. Clones were read by immunoSEQ multiplex PCR, and TCRdb kept only the in-frame ones, dropping some. V and J calls and clone size are given by that table; D and trimming were obtained from the DNA. The repertoire holds about 280,000 clones, with 65% to 90% as singletons. The chain uses TRBV5-1 and TRBJ2-7; D is unresolved. The clonotype comes from a man aged 50 or older with active or convalescent COVID-19. Material: peripheral blood. The CDR3 region is CASSLATQASEQYF. For the CDR3, the DNA is TGCGCCAGCAGCCTCGCCACCCAAGCTAGCGAGCAGTACTTC.